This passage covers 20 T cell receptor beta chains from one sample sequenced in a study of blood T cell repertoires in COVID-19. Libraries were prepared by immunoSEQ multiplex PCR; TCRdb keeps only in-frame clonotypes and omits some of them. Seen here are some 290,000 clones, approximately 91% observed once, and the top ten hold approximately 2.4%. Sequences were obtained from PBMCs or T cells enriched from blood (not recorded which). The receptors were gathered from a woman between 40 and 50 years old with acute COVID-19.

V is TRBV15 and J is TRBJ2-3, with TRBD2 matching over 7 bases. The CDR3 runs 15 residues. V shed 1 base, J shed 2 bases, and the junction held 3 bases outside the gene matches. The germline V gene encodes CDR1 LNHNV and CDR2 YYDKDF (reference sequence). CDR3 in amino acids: CATSRVGGVTDTQYF. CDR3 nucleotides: TGTGCCACCAGCAGAGTGGGGGGGGTCACAGATACGCAGTATTTT.

DNA for the CDR3: TGTGCCAGCAGTTTAGAGGGACTCACAGATACGCAGTATTTT. Translating gives CASSLEGLTDTQYF. The chain is built from TRBV28 and TRBJ2-3; D is perhaps TRBD2 (6 bases). The CDR3 has 14 amino acids. V was clipped by 2 bases and J by 2 bases, with 8 bases between them. CDR1 MDHEN and CDR2 SYDVKM come from the germline V gene.

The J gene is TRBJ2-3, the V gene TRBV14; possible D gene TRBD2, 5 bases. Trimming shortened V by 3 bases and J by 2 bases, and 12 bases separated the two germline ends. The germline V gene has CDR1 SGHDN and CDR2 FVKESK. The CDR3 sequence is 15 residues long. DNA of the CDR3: TGTGCCAGCAGCCAGAGAGGGTGGTTCACAGATACGCAGTATTTT. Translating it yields CASSQRGWFTDTQYF.

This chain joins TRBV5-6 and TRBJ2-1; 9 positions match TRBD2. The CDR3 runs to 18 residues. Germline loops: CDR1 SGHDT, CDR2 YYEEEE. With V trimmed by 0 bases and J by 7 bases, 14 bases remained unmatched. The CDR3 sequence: CASSLVGGRADRRNEQFF. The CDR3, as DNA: TGTGCCAGCAGCTTGGTGGGCGGGAGGGCGGATCGGAGGAATGAGCAGTTCTTC.

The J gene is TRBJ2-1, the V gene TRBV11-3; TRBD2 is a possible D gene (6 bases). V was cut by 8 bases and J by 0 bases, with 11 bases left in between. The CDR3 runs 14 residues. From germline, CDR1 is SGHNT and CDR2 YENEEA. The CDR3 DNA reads TGTGCCAGCTCTCAGACTAGCTCCTACAATGAGCAGTTCTTC. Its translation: CASSQTSSYNEQFF.

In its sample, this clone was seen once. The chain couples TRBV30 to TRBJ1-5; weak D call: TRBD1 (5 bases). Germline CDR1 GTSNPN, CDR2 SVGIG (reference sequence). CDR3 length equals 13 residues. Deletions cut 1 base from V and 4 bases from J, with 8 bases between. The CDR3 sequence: CAWSAQGNQPQHF. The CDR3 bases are TGTGCCTGGAGTGCCCAGGGAAATCAGCCCCAGCATTTT.

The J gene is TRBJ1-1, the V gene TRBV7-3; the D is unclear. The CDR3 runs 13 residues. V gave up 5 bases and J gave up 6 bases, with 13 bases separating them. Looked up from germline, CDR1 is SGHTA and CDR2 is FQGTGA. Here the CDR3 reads CASSGGRGSEAFF. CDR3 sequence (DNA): TGTGCCAGCAGCGGCGGGCGGGGATCTGAAGCTTTCTTT.

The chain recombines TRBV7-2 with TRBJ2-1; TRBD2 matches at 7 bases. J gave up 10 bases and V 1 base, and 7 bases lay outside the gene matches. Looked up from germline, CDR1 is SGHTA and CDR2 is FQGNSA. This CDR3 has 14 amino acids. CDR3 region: CASSLVVSREEQFF. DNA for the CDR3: TGTGCCAGCAGCTTAGTCGTCTCGCGGGAGGAGCAGTTCTTC.

The CDR3 sequence is CASGGQGRNTEAFF. For the CDR3, the DNA is TGTGCCAGCGGGGGACAGGGGCGAAACACTGAAGCTTTCTTT. The chain couples TRBV6-5 to TRBJ1-1; 10 positions match TRBD1. This CDR3 has 14 residues. The germline gives CDR1 MNHEY, CDR2 SVGAGI. V dropped 8 bases and J dropped 2; count of bases not matched to a gene: 5.

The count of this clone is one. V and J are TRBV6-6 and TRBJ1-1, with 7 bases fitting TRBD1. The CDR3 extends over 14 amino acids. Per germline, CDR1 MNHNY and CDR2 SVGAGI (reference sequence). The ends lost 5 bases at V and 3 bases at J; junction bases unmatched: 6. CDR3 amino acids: CASSRQGWYTEAFF. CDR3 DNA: TGTGCCAGCAGTCGACAGGGATGGTACACTGAAGCTTTCTTT.

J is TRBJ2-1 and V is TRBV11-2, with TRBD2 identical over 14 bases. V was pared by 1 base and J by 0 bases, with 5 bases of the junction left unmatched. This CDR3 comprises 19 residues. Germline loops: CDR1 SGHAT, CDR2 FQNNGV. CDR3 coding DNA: TGTGCCAGCAGCTTAGGGGGACTAGCGGGAGCGGGCTCCTACAATGAGCAGTTCTTC. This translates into CASSLGGLAGAGSYNEQFF.

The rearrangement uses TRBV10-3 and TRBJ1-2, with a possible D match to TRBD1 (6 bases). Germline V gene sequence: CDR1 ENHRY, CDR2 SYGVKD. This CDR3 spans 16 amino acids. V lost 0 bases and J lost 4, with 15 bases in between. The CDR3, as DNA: TGTGCCATCAGTGAGTCGATGGGGACACAAATCTATGGCTACACCTTC. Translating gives CAISESMGTQIYGYTF.

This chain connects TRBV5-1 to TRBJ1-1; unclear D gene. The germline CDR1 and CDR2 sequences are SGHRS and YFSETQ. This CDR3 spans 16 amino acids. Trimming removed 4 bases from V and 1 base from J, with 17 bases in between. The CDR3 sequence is CASSPREGTRNTEAFF. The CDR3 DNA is TGCGCCAGCAGCCCCCGGGAGGGTACCAGGAACACTGAAGCTTTCTTT.

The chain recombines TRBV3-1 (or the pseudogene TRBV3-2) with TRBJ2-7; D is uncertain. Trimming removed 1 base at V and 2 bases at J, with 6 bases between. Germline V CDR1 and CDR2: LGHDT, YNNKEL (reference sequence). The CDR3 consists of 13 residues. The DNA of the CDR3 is TGTGCCAGCAGCCAAGTGGCCACCTACGAGCAGTACTTC. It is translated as CASSQVATYEQYF.

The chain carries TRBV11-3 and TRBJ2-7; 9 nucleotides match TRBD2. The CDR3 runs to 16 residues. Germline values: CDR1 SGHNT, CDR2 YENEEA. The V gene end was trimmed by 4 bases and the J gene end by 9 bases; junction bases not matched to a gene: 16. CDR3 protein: CASSSGSGREGSRQYF. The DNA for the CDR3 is TGTGCCAGCAGCTCCGGCTCGGGGCGGGAGGGTTCGCGGCAGTACTTC.

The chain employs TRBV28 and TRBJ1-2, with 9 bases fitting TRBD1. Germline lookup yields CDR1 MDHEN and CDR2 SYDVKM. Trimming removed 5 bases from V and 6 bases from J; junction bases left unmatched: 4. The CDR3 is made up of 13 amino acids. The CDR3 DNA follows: TGTGCCAGCAGTGGGGACAGGGTCCATGGCTACACCTTC. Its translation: CASSGDRVHGYTF.

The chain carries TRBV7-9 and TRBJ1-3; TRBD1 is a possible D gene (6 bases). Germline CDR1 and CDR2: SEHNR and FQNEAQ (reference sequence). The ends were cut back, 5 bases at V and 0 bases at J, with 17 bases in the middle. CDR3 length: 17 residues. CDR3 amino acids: CASSLRDRLLSGNTIYF. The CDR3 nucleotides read TGTGCCAGCAGCCTCCGCGACAGGCTCCTCTCTGGAAACACCATATATTTT.

CDR3 DNA: TGTGCCTGGAGCGCAGGGGCAATACAGCAGTACTTC. Residues: CAWSAGAIQQYF. The V gene is TRBV30, the J gene TRBJ2-7, with D perhaps matching TRBD1 (6 bases). Looked up from germline, CDR1 is GTSNPN and CDR2 is SVGIG (reference sequence). The V and J ends lost 3 bases and 8 bases respectively, with 14 bases between them. This CDR3 region has 12 residues.

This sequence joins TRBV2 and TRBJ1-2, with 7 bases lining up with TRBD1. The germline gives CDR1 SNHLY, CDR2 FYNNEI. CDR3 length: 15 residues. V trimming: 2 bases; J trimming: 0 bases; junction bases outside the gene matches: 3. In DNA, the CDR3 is TGTGCCAGCAGTGAAATCGGGACAGCTAACTATGGCTACACCTTC. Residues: CASSEIGTANYGYTF.

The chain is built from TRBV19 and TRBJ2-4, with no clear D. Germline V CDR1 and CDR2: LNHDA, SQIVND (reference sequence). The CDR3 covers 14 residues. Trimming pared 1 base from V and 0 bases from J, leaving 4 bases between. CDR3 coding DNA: TGTGCCAGTAGTATAGGACTAGCCAAAAACATTCAGTACTTC. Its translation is CASSIGLAKNIQYF.